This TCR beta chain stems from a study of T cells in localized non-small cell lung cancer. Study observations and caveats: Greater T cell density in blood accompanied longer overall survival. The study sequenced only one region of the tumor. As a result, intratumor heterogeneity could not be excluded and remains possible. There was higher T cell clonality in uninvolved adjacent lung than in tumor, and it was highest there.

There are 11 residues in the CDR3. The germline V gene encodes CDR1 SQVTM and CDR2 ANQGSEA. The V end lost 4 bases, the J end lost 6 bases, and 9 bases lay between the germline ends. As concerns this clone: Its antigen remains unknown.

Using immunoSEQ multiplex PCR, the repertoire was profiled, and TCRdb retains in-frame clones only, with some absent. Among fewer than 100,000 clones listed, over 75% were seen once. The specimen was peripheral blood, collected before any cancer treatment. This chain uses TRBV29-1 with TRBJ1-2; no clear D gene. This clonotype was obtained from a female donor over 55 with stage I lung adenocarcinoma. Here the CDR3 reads CSVAAPDGYTF. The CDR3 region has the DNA TGCAGCGTTGCGGCCCCGGATGGCTACACCTTC.